This T cell receptor beta chain originates from a study of T cell responses to AZD1222 COVID-19 vaccine. The V gene lost 5 bases and the J gene lost 6 bases, with 16 bases spanning the gap. The CDR3 has 14 residues. The germline V gene encodes CDR1 SEHNR and CDR2 FQNEAQ (reference sequence). Regarding this clone: Its specificity is not known.

Sequencing was performed with immunoSEQ multiplex PCR; in TCRdb, only in-frame clones are kept and a portion is missing. The sample lists 140,000 or so clones, approximately 93% occurring once. Study conclusions and caveats: With dominance at 160-218 and 743-854, vaccine-associated CD4 TCRs spanned spike. The donors showed a predominance of white British ancestry and of females, with possible underestimation of clonal diversity. Baseline seropositivity characterized only a handful of AZD1222 recipients.

The gene calls are TRBV7-9 and TRBJ1-2, with unresolved D. The TCR originated in an adult who had recovered from COVID-19. This material consisted of peripheral blood, taken after recovery from COVID-19. This CDR3 is CASSPQAARDGYTF. The DNA for the CDR3 is TGTGCCAGCAGCCCCCAGGCAGCCCGGGATGGCTACACCTTC. Filled out from reference TRBV7-9 and TRBJ1-2, the complete variable domain reads DTGVSQNPRHKITKRGQNVTFRCDPISEHNRLYWYRQTLGQGPEFLTYFQNEAQLEKSRLLSDRFSAERPKGSFSTLEIQRTEQGDSAMYLCASSPQAARDGYTFGSGTRLTVV.